This TCR beta chain was identified in a study of T cell repertoires in cytomegalovirus infection. TCRdb reanalysed the reads using MiXCR and keeps one entry per CDR3 protein. The data show about 150,000 distinct CDR3 sequences, more than 15% seen once. With V trimmed by 4 bases and J by 5 bases, 2 bases remained unmatched. Germline V gene sequence: CDR1 MDHEN, CDR2 SYDVKM. This CDR3 contains 13 residues. Sequences were obtained from CD8+ T cells from PBMCs. The clonotype comes from a human donor in good health (CMV status not recorded). Some clones in this sample may be carry-over from other donors' samples. J is TRBJ2-7 and V is TRBV28; the match to TRBD2 covers 10 bases. The chain's CDR3 is CASSSGTSDEQYF. The CDR3 DNA reads TGTGCCAGCAGTTCGGGGACTAGCGACGAGCAGTACTTC.